The 4 T cell receptor beta chains listed next were all sequenced from one sample in a study of T cells in localized non-small cell lung cancer. Profiled with immunoSEQ multiplex PCR; TCRdb holds only in-frame clones, not every one. This repertoire shows 30,000 to 50,000 clones, about 76% found once; its top ten account for under 45%. Sequenced here: PBMCs, sampled before any cancer treatment. These receptors were taken from a woman aged 40 to 75 with stage II squamous cell lung carcinoma.

CDR3 loop: CASSTGQGARRQETQYF. CDR3 DNA: TGTGCCAGTAGTACGGGACAGGGGGCGCGGAGGCAAGAGACCCAGTACTTC. The chain couples TRBV19 to TRBJ2-5, with 12 bases fitting TRBD1. Germline assignment: CDR1 LNHDA and CDR2 SQIVND (reference sequence). The CDR3 contains 17 residues. J lost 2 bases, V lost 4 bases, and 8 bases had no gene match.

A single count supports this clone. The chain is built from TRBV28 and TRBJ2-6, with a weak D call TRBD1 (5 bases). CDR3 length equals 13 residues. Trimming took off 10 bases at V and 7 bases at J, with 14 bases between the two ends. The V gene's germline CDR1 is MDHEN and CDR2 SYDVKM. CDR3 region: CATGAGQANVLTF. The CDR3, as DNA: TGTGCCACCGGCGCCGGACAAGCCAACGTCCTGACTTTC.

V gene TRBV6-1 combines with J gene TRBJ2-3; D not resolved. V lost 3 bases, J lost 4 bases, and 11 bases lay in between. The CDR3 has 14 residues. CDR1 is MNHNS and CDR2 is SASEGT in the germline V gene. The CDR3, as DNA: TGTGCCAGCAGTGAGGGTACATACTCAGATACGCAGTATTTT. Its protein product is CASSEGTYSDTQYF.

The CDR3 loop reads CASRTQGGETQYF. The CDR3 nucleotides are TGTGCCAGCAGAACACAGGGAGGAGAGACCCAGTACTTC. The rearrangement uses TRBV27 and TRBJ2-5, with D perhaps matching TRBD1 or TRBD2 (6 bases each). V was clipped by 6 bases and J by 4 bases, with 12 bases between them. The CDR3 consists of 13 residues. CDR1 and CDR2 from the germline V gene are MNHEY and SMNVEV (reference sequence).